Described below is a single TCR beta chain sequence and its context. The assay was immunoSEQ multiplex PCR, and TCRdb's table has in-frame clones only and misses some. The top ten hold roughly 7.4% of the sample, which has about 36,000 clones, around 70% seen once. This CDR3 comprises 15 residues. CDR1 is SGHRS, CDR2 YFSETQ, per germline. V was cut by 2 bases and J by 3 bases, with 14 bases left in between. This specimen comes from a study of early stage breast cancer tumors. This chain uses TRBV5-1 with TRBJ1-1; D perhaps matches TRBD1 (5 bases). The TCR was taken from a person between 60 and 69 years old with breast cancer. The sequencing input was blood. The CDR3 DNA reads TGCGCCAGCAGCTTTCGGCAGGGAGAATACACTGAAGCTTTCTTT. Its translation is CASSFRQGEYTEAFF. The full variable domain, rest sourced from reference TRBV5-1 and TRBJ1-1, is KAGVTQTPRYLIKTRGQQVTLSCSPISGHRSVSWYQQTPGQGLQFLFEYFSETQRNKGNFPGRFSGRQFSNSRSEMNVSTLELGDSALYLCASSFRQGEYTEAFFGQGTRLTVV.